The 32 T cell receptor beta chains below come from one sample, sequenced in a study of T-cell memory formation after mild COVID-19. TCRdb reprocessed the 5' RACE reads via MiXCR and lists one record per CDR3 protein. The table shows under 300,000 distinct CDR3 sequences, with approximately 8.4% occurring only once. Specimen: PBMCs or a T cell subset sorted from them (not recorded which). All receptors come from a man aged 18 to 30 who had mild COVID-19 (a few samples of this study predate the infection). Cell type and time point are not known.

This CDR3 is CASSLYGTGMWSKNIQYF. CDR3 bases: TGTGCCAGCAGTTTATATGGGACAGGGATGTGGTCCAAAAACATTCAGTACTTC. The chain has TRBV27 and TRBJ2-4; 9 bases map to TRBD1. Germline loops: CDR1 MNHEY, CDR2 SMNVEV (reference sequence). The CDR3 length is 18 residues. Trimming took 1 base from V and 2 from J; bases not matched to a gene: 9.

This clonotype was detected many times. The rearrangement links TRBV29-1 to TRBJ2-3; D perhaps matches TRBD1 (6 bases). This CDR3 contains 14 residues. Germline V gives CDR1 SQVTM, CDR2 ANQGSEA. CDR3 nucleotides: TGCGGCGGCCGCAGGGGCGTTGGAACAGATACGCAGTATTTT. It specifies CGGRRGVGTDTQYF.

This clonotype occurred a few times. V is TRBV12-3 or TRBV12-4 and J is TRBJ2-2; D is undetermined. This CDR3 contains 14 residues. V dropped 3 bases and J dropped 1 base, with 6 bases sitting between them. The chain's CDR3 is CASSFLQNTGELFF. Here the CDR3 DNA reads TGTGCCAGCAGTTTTCTCCAGAACACCGGGGAGCTGTTTTTT.

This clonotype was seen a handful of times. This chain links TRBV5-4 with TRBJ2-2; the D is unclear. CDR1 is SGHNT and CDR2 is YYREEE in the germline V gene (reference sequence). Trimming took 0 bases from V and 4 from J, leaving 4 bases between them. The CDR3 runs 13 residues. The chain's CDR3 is CASSLVTTGELFF. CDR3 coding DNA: TGTGCCAGCAGCTTGGTGACCACCGGGGAGCTGTTTTTT.

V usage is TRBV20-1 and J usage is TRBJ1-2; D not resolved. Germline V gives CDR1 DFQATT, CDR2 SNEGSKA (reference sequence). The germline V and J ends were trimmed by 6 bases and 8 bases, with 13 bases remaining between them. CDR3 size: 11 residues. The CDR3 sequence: CSARTREGYTF. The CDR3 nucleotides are TGCAGTGCAAGGACCAGAGAGGGCTACACCTTC.

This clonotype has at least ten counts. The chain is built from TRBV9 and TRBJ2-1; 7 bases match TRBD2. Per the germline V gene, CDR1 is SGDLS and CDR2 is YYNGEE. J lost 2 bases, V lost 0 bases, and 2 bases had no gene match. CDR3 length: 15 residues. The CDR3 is CASSVGSGAYNEQFF. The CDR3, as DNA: TGTGCCAGCAGCGTAGGAAGCGGGGCCTACAATGAGCAGTTCTTC.

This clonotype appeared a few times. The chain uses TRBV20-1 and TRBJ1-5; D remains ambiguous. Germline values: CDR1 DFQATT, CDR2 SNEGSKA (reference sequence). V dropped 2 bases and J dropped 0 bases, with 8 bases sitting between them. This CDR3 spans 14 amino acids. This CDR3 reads CSARPVDSNQPQHF. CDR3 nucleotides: TGCAGTGCTAGACCCGTGGATAGCAATCAGCCCCAGCATTTT.

The CDR3 nucleotides read TGCGCCAGCAGCCCCGACCCTAGCGGGGGGGTCGGGCAGTTCTTC. It translates to CASSPDPSGGVGQFF. The V and J genes are TRBV4-3 and TRBJ2-1; TRBD2 matches at 12 bases. J lost 12 bases, V lost 4 bases, and 10 bases had no gene match. The germline V gene encodes CDR1 LGHNA and CDR2 YSLEER. CDR3 length equals 15 residues.

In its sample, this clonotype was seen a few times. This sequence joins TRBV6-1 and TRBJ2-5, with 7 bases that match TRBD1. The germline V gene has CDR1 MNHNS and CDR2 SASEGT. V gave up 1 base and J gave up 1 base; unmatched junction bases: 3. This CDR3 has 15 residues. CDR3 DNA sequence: TGTGCCAGCAGTGAAGGAGGGACAGTCCAAGAGACCCAGTACTTC. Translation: CASSEGGTVQETQYF.

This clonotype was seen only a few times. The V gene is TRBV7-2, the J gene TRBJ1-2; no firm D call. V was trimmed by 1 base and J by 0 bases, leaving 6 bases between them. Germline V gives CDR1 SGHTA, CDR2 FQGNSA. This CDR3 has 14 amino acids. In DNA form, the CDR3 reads TGTGCCAGCAGCTTAGGAGCTGCTAACTATGGCTACACCTTC. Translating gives CASSLGAANYGYTF. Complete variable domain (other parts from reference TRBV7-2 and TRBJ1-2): GAGVSQSPSNKVTEKGKDVELRCDPISGHTALYWYRQSLGQGLEFLIYFQGNSAPDKSGLPSDRFSAERTGGSVSTLTIQRTQQEDSAVYLCASSLGAANYGYTFGSGTRLTVV.

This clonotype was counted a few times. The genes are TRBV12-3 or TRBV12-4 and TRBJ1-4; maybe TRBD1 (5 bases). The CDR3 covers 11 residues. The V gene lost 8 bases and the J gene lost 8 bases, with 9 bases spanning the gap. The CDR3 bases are TGTGCCAGCGGGGCGGGAGAAAAACTGTTTTTT. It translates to CASGAGEKLFF.

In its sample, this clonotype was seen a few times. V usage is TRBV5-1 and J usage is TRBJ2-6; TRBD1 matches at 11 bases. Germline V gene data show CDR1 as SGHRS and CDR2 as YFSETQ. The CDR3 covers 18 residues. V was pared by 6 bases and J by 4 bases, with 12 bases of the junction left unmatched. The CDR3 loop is CASTDRGRNRSGANVLTF. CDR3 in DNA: TGCGCCAGCACGGACAGGGGGCGAAACCGGTCCGGGGCCAACGTCCTGACTTTC.

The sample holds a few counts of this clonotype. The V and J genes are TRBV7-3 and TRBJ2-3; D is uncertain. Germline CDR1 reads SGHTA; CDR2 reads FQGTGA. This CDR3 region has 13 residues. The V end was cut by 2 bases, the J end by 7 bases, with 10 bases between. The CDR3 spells CASSLSRTYTQYF. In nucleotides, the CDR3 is TGTGCCAGCAGCTTATCGAGGACGTATACGCAGTATTTT.

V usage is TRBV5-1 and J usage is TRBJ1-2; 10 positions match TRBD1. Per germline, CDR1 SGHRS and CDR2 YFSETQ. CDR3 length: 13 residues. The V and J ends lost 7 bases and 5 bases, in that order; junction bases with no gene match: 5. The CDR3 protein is CASESGQGYGYTF. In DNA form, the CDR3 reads TGCGCCAGCGAGTCGGGACAGGGGTATGGCTACACCTTC.

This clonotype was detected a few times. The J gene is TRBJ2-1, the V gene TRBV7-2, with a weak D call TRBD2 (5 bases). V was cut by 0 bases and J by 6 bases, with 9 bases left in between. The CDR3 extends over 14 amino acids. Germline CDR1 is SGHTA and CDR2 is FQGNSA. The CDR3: CASSLAPSPNEQFF. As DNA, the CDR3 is TGTGCCAGCAGCTTAGCGCCTAGCCCCAATGAGCAGTTCTTC.

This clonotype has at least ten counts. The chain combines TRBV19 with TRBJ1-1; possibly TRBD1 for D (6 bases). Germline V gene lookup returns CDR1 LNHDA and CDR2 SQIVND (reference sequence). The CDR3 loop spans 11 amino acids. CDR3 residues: CAAQGYTEAFF. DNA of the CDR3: TGTGCAGCACAGGGCTACACTGAAGCTTTCTTT.

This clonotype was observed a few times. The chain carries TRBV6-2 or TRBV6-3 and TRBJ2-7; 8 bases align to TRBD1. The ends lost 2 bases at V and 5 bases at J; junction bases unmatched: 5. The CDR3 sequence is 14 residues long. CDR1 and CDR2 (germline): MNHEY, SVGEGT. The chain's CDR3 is CASSYAAGGHEQYV. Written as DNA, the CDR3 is TGTGCCAGCAGTTACGCGGCAGGGGGCCACGAGCAGTACGTC.

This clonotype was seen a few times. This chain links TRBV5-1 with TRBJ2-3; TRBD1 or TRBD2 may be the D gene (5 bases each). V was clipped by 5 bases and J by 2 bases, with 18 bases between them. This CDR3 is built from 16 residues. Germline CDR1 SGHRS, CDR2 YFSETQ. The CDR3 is CASSWDPARATDTQYF. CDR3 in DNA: TGCGCCAGCAGTTGGGACCCGGCGCGGGCCACAGATACGCAGTATTTT.

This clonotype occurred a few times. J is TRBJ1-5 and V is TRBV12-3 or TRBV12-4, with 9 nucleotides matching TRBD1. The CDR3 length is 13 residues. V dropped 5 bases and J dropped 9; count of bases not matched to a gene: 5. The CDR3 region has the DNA TGTGCCAGCAGTCCTTGGGGACAGGGGCCCCAGCATTTT. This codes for CASSPWGQGPQHF.

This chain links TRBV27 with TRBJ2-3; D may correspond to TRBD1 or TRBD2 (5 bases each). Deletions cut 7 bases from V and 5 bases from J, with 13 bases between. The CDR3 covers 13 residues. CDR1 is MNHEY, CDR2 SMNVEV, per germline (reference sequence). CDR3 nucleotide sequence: TGTGCCAGCACCCCGGGGCCGGGAGATACGCAGTATTTT. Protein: CASTPGPGDTQYF.

The CDR3 bases are TGTGCCAGCAGCGGGCCAAGGGGCGTTGCTAATGAAAAACTGTTTTTT. Residues: CASSGPRGVANEKLFF. The chain recombines TRBV7-8 with TRBJ1-4, with a weak D call TRBD1 (5 bases). The CDR3 sequence is 16 residues long. Germline CDR1 SGHVS, CDR2 FQNEAQ. Trimming stripped 5 bases from V and 3 bases from J, with 16 bases between.

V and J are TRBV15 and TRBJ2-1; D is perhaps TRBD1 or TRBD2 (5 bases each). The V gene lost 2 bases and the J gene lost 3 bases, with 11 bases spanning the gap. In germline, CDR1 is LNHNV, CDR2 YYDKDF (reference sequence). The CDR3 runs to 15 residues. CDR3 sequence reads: CATSRRDGYYNEQFF. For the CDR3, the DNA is TGTGCCACCAGCAGAAGGGACGGATACTACAATGAGCAGTTCTTC.

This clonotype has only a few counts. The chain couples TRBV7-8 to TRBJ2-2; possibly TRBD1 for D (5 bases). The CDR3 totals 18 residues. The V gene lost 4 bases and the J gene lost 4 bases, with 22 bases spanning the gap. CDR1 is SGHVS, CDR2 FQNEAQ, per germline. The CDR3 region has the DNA TGTGCCAGCAGCTCCCGGGTCAGGGCGGAAGACCCCACCGGGGAGCTGTTTTTT. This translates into CASSSRVRAEDPTGELFF.

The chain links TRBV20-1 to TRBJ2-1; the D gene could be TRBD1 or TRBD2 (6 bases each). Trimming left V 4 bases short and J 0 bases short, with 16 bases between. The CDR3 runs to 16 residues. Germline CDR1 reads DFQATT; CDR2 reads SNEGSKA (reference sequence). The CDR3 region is CSATPTGAPSYNEQFF. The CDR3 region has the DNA TGCAGTGCTACCCCTACGGGGGCCCCCTCCTACAATGAGCAGTTCTTC.

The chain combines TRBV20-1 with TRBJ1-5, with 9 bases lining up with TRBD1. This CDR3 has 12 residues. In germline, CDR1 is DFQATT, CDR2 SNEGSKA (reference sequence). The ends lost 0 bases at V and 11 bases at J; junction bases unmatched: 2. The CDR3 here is CSARDDRGTQHF. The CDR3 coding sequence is TGCAGTGCTAGAGATGACAGGGGGACCCAGCATTTT.

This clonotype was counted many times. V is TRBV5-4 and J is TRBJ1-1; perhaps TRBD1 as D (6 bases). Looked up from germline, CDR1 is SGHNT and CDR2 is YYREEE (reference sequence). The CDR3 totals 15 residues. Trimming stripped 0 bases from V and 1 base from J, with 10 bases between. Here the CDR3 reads CASSLAEGGNTEAFF. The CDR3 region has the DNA TGTGCCAGCAGCTTGGCAGAGGGGGGGAACACTGAAGCTTTCTTT. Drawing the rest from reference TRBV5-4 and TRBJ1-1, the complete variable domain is ETGVTQSPTHLIKTRGQQVTLRCSSQSGHNTVSWYQQALGQGPQFIFQYYREEENGRGNFPPRFSGLQFPNYSSELNVNALELDDSALYLCASSLAEGGNTEAFFGQGTRLTVV.

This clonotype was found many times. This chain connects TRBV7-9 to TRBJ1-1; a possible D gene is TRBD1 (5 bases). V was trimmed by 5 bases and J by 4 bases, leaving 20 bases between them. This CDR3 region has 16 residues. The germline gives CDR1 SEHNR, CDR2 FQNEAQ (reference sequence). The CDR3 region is CASSPAARGDTTEAFF. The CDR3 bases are TGTGCCAGCAGCCCAGCGGCACGGGGCGACACCACTGAAGCTTTCTTT.

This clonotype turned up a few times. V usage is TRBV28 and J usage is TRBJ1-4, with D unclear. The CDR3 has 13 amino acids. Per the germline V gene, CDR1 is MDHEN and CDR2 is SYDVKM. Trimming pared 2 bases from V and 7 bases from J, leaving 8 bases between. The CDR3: CASSLGAGEKLFF. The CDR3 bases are TGTGCCAGCAGTTTAGGCGCTGGTGAAAAACTGTTTTTT.

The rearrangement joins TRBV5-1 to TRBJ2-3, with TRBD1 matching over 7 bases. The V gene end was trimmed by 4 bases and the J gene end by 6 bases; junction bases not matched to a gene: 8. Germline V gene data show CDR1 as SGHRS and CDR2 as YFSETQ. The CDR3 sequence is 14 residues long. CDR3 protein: CASSPGQVGDTQYF. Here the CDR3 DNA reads TGCGCCAGCAGCCCCGGACAGGTGGGGGATACGCAGTATTTT.

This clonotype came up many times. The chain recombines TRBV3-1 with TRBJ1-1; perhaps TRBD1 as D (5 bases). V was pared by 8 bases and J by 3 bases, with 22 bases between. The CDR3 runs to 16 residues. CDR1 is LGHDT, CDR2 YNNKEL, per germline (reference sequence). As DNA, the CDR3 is TGTGCCAGCCGCGAAATGCGGGGGGAAGGGGACACTGAAGCTTTCTTT. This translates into CASREMRGEGDTEAFF.

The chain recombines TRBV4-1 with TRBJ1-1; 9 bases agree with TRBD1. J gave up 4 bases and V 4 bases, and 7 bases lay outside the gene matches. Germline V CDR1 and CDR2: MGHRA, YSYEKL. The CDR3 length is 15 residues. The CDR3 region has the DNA TGCGCCAGCAGCCCAGGGACAGGGCTTGGCACTGAAGCTTTCTTT. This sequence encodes CASSPGTGLGTEAFF.

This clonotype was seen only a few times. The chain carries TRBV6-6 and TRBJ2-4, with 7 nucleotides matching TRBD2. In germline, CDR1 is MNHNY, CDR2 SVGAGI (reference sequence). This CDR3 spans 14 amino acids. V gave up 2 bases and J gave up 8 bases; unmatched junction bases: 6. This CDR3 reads CASSYGGDRDIQYF. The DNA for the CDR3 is TGTGCCAGCAGTTACGGGGGGGATAGGGACATTCAGTACTTC.